This TCR beta chain was found in a study of cytomegalovirus exposure and HLA in healthy donors. The CDR3 runs to 16 residues. Trimming removed 1 base from V and 6 bases from J; junction bases left unmatched: 7. Germline assignment: CDR1 SGHRS and CDR2 YFSETQ. This clone was seen a few times. Its antigen is not identified. PCR employed 60 Vbeta and 13 Jbeta primers. The assay was immunoSEQ multiplex PCR, and TCRdb's table has in-frame clones only and misses some. Among about 150,000 clones, over 75% were seen once, and the ten largest hold around 0.5%. Whole-study results and caveats: In an earlier analysis, in some 540 donors, most V segments appeared productive either ~87% or ~30% of the time.

The sequenced material came from PBMCs. V is TRBV5-1 and J is TRBJ2-3; 11 bases map to TRBD2. The TCR sequence derives from a woman between 35 and 50 years old in good health and CMV-seronegative. CDR3 protein: CASSLIGTSGRDTQYF. The CDR3 bases are TGCGCCAGCAGCTTGATAGGGACTAGCGGACGGGATACGCAGTATTTT.